This TCR beta chain came from a study of shared clonotypes between healthy human individuals. The study, taken as a whole, reports: Measured sharing among donors was expected to vary with sequencing depth. Only blood was sampled; tissue repertoires likely differ. Larger estimated richness was generally recorded for naive subsets relative to memory subsets.

The sorted-subset replicate PCRs were given approximately 190 ng DNA, which is some 29,000 T cell genomes. Sequencing was performed with immunoSEQ multiplex PCR; in TCRdb, only in-frame clones are kept and a portion is missing. The sample lists approximately 980,000 clones, less than 85% occurring once. Turning to this clone: Its antigen is unknown.

Germline V lookup: CDR1 SNHLY, CDR2 FYNNEI. V lost 4 bases and J lost 4, with 19 bases in between. This CDR3 has 16 amino acids. Input material: memory CD4+ T cells sorted from blood. The subset was: CD45RA-negative fraction. This clonotype was obtained from a man between 18 and 35 years old in good health. The chain carries TRBV2 and TRBJ1-1; the D is unclear. The CDR3 loop reads CASSGARVGSITEAFF. The CDR3 DNA reads TGTGCCAGCAGTGGGGCGCGGGTCGGTTCTATCACTGAAGCTTTCTTT.